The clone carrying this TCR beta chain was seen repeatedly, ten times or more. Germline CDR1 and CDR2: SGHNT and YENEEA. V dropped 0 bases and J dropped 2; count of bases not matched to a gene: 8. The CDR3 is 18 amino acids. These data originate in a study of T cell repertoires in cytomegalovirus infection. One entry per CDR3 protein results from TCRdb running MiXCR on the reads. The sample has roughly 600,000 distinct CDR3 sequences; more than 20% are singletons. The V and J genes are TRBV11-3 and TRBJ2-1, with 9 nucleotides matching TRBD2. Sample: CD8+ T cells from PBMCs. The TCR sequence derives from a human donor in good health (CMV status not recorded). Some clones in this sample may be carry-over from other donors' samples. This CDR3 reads CASSLEAGGFSTYNEQFF. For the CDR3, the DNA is TGTGCCAGCAGCTTAGAAGCGGGGGGCTTTTCTACCTACAATGAGCAGTTCTTC.